The source of this T cell receptor (beta chain) is a study of long-term antiretroviral therapy in people with HIV. As for the study in general: Collection dates of the earliest samples fall about a decade before the 2015 immediate-ART recommendation.

The authors ran the immunoSEQ assay, v3.0, at survey level. TCRdb's copy holds only in-frame clones and misses some; the assay was immunoSEQ multiplex PCR. The data hold around 28,000 clones, with 80% to 90% observed a single time. Germline lookup yields CDR1 LGHNA and CDR2 YSLEER. This CDR3 has 15 amino acids. The V segment lost 1 base and the J segment 3 bases; nucleotides outside the gene matches: 2. Sequences were derived from unsorted PBMCs, sampled 1.8 years after starting antiretroviral therapy. The receptor comes from a woman in her late teens or twenties with HIV. V usage is TRBV4-3 and J usage is TRBJ2-7; 11 nucleotides agree with TRBD2. CDR3 in amino acids: CASSQGTSGLYEQYF. The CDR3, as DNA: TGCGCCAGCAGCCAAGGGACTAGCGGGCTCTACGAGCAGTACTTC.